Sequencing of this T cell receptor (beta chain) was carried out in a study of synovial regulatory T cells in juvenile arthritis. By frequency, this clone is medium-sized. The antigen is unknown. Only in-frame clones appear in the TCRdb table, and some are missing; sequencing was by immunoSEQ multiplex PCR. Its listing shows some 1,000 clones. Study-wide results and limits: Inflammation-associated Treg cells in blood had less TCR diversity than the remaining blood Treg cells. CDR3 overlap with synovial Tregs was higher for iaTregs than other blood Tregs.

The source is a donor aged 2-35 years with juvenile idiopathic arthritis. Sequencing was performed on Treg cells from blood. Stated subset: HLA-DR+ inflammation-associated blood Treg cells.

This chain's CDR3 is CASRAAGGTGYEKLFF. The chain carries TRBV28 and TRBJ1-4; TCRdb proposes TRBD1, but this gene call is untestable without DNA. The CDR3 consists of 16 residues. There is no recorded DNA. CDR1 is MDHEN, CDR2 SYDVKM, per germline.